What follows are 14 T cell receptor beta chains derived from one specimen sequenced in a study of control samples from healthy donors and cancer patients. Measured with immunoSEQ multiplex PCR; TCRdb has only the in-frame clones, and not every one. The sample gives 100,000 to 110,000 clones, over 75% of which show up once; over 15% is in the top ten. Sequencing used blood. The receptors were sampled from a woman between 45 and 65 years old in good health.

This sequence joins TRBV27 and TRBJ2-1; 11 bases align to TRBD2. The length of the CDR3 is 19 residues. Germline V lookup: CDR1 MNHEY, CDR2 SMNVEV (reference sequence). With V trimmed by 4 bases and J by 1 base, 12 bases remained unmatched. The CDR3 DNA sequence: TGTGCCAGCAGTTCCACGGGACTAGCGGTATTAGGTTCCTACAATGAGCAGTTCTTC. This codes for CASSSTGLAVLGSYNEQFF.

J is TRBJ2-3 and V is TRBV4-3, with D perhaps matching TRBD1 or TRBD2 (5 bases each). Trimming pared 0 bases from V and 9 bases from J, leaving 10 bases between. This CDR3 spans 13 amino acids. CDR1 is LGHNA, CDR2 YSLEER, per germline. The DNA of the CDR3 is TGCGCCAGCAGCCAAGATCGAGGGGACACGCAGTATTTT. Amino acids: CASSQDRGDTQYF.

This clone was recorded once. The chain couples TRBV12-5 to TRBJ1-1; 7 bases line up with TRBD1. This CDR3 is 11 amino acids long. Germline V gene data show CDR1 as LGHNT and CDR2 as FRNRAP. V shed 9 bases, J shed 7 bases, and the junction held 5 bases outside the gene matches. Here the CDR3 reads CASGQDIEAFF. CDR3 coding DNA: TGTGCTAGCGGACAGGATATTGAAGCTTTCTTT.

This clone was seen a handful of times. This rearrangement joins TRBV18 to TRBJ2-6; possibly TRBD1 or TRBD2 for D (5 bases each). CDR1 is KGHSH, CDR2 LQKENI, per germline. V was pared by 4 bases and J by 0 bases, with 13 bases between. The CDR3 extends over 17 amino acids. CDR3 sequence (DNA): TGTGCCAGCTCACATGGGACCAGACTCTCTGGGGCCAACGTCCTGACTTTC. The encoded protein is CASSHGTRLSGANVLTF.

This clone was seen a few times. This chain uses TRBV21-1 with TRBJ2-1; the D call of TRBD2 is as the table states it, not checked on the DNA. TRBV21-1 is a pseudogene locus. The CDR3 runs 14 residues. The CDR3 is CASRWVAGKNEQFF. In nucleotides, the CDR3 is TGTGCCAGCCGATGGGTAGCGGGGAAGAATGAGCAGTTCTTC.

The chain links TRBV20-1 to TRBJ1-1, with a tentative D call TRBD1 (5 bases). The germline V and J ends were trimmed by 3 bases and 5 bases, with 22 bases remaining between them. This CDR3 is built from 16 residues. CDR1 is DFQATT, CDR2 SNEGSKA, per germline (reference sequence). CDR3 coding DNA: TGCAGTGCTAGTAGCCAGGGAGGAGGTCTTGGGACTGAAGCTTTCTTT. The encoded protein is CSASSQGGGLGTEAFF.

The genes are TRBV27 and TRBJ1-1; tentative D call: TRBD1 (6 bases). The CDR3 spans 15 residues. V was clipped by 3 bases and J by 4 bases, with 15 bases between them. Germline V lookup: CDR1 MNHEY, CDR2 SMNVEV (reference sequence). In DNA form, the CDR3 reads TGTGCCAGCAGTTTTAGGGAGGGGGGGAGCACTGAAGCTTTCTTT. Protein product: CASSFREGGSTEAFF.

This chain joins TRBV3-1 (or the pseudogene TRBV3-2) and TRBJ2-3; D not resolved. Per the germline V gene, CDR1 is LGHDT and CDR2 is YNNKEL (reference sequence). The CDR3 has 13 residues. V was cut by 2 bases and J by 3 bases, with 6 bases left in between. CDR3 amino acids: CASSQFGTDTQYF. The CDR3 nucleotides are TGTGCCAGCAGCCAATTTGGGACAGATACGCAGTATTTT.

This clone turned up a few times. The genes are TRBV24-1 and TRBJ2-3, with a possible D match to TRBD1 (6 bases). This CDR3 is 18 amino acids long. Trimming stripped 0 bases from V and 2 bases from J, with 17 bases between. Germline loops: CDR1 KGHDR, CDR2 SFDVKD. The CDR3 DNA sequence: TGTGCCACCAGTGATTTGCAGGGGTTGGGGACCTCCACAGATACGCAGTATTTT. Its translation is CATSDLQGLGTSTDTQYF.

This chain joins TRBV5-1 and TRBJ1-1; TRBD1 agrees at 9 bases. The germline gives CDR1 SGHRS, CDR2 YFSETQ. Trimming at V came to 3 bases and at J to 0 bases, leaving 9 bases not matched to a gene. The CDR3 covers 17 residues. The CDR3, as DNA: TGCGCCAGCAGCTCCCGACAGGGGGTGAGGGTGAACACTGAAGCTTTCTTT. It specifies CASSSRQGVRVNTEAFF.

V is TRBV6-2 or TRBV6-3 and J is TRBJ2-2; 10 bases line up with TRBD2. The CDR3 is made up of 14 amino acids. Germline assignment: CDR1 MNHEY and CDR2 SVGEGT. Unmatched junction bases numbered 4, after V lost 4 bases and J lost 8 bases. The CDR3 nucleotides are TGTGCCAGCAGTTTAACTAGCGGGATAGGGGAGCTGTTTTTT. Its translation: CASSLTSGIGELFF.

The J gene is TRBJ1-5, the V gene TRBV5-8; a weak D match, TRBD1 (6 bases). The germline V gene has CDR1 SGHTS and CDR2 YDEGEE. V lost 0 bases and J 3 bases, leaving 10 bases between the germline ends. The length of the CDR3 is 15 residues. DNA of the CDR3: TGTGCCAGCAGCTTGGGGGACACCAACAATCAGCCCCAGCATTTT. It encodes CASSLGDTNNQPQHF.

This chain connects TRBV4-1 to TRBJ1-5, with D possibly matching TRBD1 (6 bases). Germline V gene data show CDR1 as MGHRA and CDR2 as YSYEKL. The CDR3 spans 16 residues. Trimming removed 1 base at V and 2 bases at J, with 12 bases between. CDR3 nucleotide sequence: TGCGCCAGCAGCCAAGGTAACAGGGTAGGCAATCAGCCCCAGCATTTT. As protein: CASSQGNRVGNQPQHF.

The CDR3 sequence: CASSEYGGPQHF. The CDR3 nucleotides read TGCGCCAGCAGTGAGTACGGGGGGCCCCAGCATTTT. J is TRBJ1-5 and V is TRBV10-2, with D tentatively TRBD1 (5 bases). The CDR3 loop spans 12 amino acids. Trimming took off 1 base at V and 9 bases at J, with 7 bases between the two ends. CDR1 WSHSY and CDR2 SAAADI come from the germline V gene.